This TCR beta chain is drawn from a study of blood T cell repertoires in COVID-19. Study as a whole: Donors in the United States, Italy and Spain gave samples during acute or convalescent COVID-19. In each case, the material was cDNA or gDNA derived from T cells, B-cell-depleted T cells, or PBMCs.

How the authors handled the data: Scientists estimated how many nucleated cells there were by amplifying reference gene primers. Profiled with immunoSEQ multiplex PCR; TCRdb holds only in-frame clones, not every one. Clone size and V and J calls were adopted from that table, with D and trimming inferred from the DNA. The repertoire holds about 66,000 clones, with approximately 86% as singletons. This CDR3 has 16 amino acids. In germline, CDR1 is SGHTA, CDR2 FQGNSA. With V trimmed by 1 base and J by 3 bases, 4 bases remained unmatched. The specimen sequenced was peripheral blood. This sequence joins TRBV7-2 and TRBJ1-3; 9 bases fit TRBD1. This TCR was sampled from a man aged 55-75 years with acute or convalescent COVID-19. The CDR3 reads CASSLVNRGLGNTIYF. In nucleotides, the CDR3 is TGTGCCAGCAGCTTAGTAAACAGGGGGCTTGGAAACACCATATATTTT.